This entry describes one TCR beta chain. Its antigen is as yet unknown. Sequencing used immunoSEQ multiplex PCR; TCRdb keeps in-frame clones, though not all of them. The sample holds a few hundred thousand clones, around 90% seen once. This sample stems from a study of cytomegalovirus exposure and HLA in healthy donors. General study findings and limits: Subsequent analysis showed first-cohort TCR clusters tending to co-occur in around 110 validation repertoires.

The donors were part of the validation cohort, which consisted of about 120 subjects and was separate from the first cohort of 666 subjects. CDR1 and CDR2 (germline): PRHDT, FYEKMQ (reference sequence). The CDR3 is 15 amino acids. V lost 5 bases and J lost 5, with 18 bases in between. The specimen was PBMCs. The sequence was obtained from a woman between 18 and 29 years old in good health and CMV-seronegative. The chain couples TRBV13 to TRBJ2-5, with a possible D match to TRBD1 (5 bases). CDR3 in amino acids: CASSTRTPRMETQYF. The CDR3 nucleotides are TGTGCCAGCAGCACCCGGACACCCCGGATGGAGACCCAGTACTTC.